The 26 T cell receptor beta chains listed next were all sequenced from one sample in a study of shared clonotypes between healthy human individuals. Clones were read by immunoSEQ multiplex PCR, and TCRdb kept only the in-frame ones, dropping some. Counted here are around 530,000 clones, around 80% occurring once; the ten biggest clones make up approximately 12%. Material for sequencing was PBMCs. These receptors all stem from a woman in her forties in good health. Some clones in this sample may be carry-over from other donors' samples.

In regard to this clone: A read error likely explains this, since a far larger clone differs by one base. The chain combines TRBV6-4 with TRBJ1-2, with D perhaps TRBD1 (5 bases). Germline V lookup: CDR1 MRHNA, CDR2 SNTAGT. CDR3 length: 13 residues. The CDR3 sequence: CTSSAGGTYGYTF. In nucleotides, the CDR3 is TGTACCAGTTCCGCCGGCGGGACCTATGGCTACACCTTC.

This clone was picked up many times. The rearrangement uses TRBV5-1 and TRBJ1-2; the D gene is possibly TRBD1 (5 bases). With 2 bases removed from V and 0 bases from J, the gap between germline ends came to 11 bases. Germline loops: CDR1 SGHRS, CDR2 YFSETQ. The CDR3 length is 15 residues. The CDR3 nucleotides read TGCGCCAGCAGCTTTAACAGGTCTGCTAACTATGGCTACACCTTC. The encoded protein is CASSFNRSANYGYTF.

The chain has TRBV29-1 and TRBJ2-5; 10 bases match TRBD1. The CDR3 has 13 residues. Germline trimming cut 6 bases from V and 4 bases from J; bases unmatched to any gene: 5. Germline CDR1 is SQVTM and CDR2 is ANQGSEA. The chain's CDR3 is CSVGQGVSETQYF. The CDR3, as DNA: TGCAGCGTAGGACAGGGGGTTTCAGAGACCCAGTACTTC.

This clone was detected only once. This chain joins TRBV7-6 and TRBJ1-2; 7 positions agree with TRBD1. Germline values: CDR1 SGHVS, CDR2 FNYEAQ. The CDR3 runs 13 residues. V gave up 5 bases and J gave up 8 bases; unmatched junction bases: 8. CDR3 loop: CASSGPTGKGYTF. For the CDR3, the DNA is TGTGCCAGCAGCGGGCCGACAGGGAAGGGCTACACCTTC.

This clone was observed once. This chain links TRBV30 with TRBJ1-1; D is possibly TRBD1 (5 bases). V dropped 3 bases and J dropped 12 bases, with 14 bases sitting between them. Germline CDR1 reads GTSNPN; CDR2 reads SVGIG (reference sequence). This CDR3 is 11 amino acids long. DNA of the CDR3: TGTGCCTGGAGGACAGCCGACTGGACTTTCTTT. This translates into CAWRTADWTFF.

CDR3 in DNA: TGCAGCGTTGAACAGGGTGCAGATACGCAGTATTTT. Protein product: CSVEQGADTQYF. The rearrangement joins TRBV29-1 to TRBJ2-3; D perhaps matches TRBD1 (5 bases). V lost 2 bases and J 4 bases, leaving 7 bases between the germline ends. CDR3 length equals 12 residues. Germline lookup yields CDR1 SQVTM and CDR2 ANQGSEA.

This sequence joins TRBV7-9 and TRBJ1-3; D may be TRBD1 (5 bases). This CDR3 has 17 amino acids. V lost 1 base, J lost 4 bases, and 17 bases lay in between. CDR1 SEHNR and CDR2 FQNEAQ come from the germline V gene (reference sequence). The CDR3 coding sequence is TGTGCCAGCAGCTTAGGTCTGGGACGCCGTACCGGAAACACCATATATTTT. It encodes CASSLGLGRRTGNTIYF.

This clone has a count of ten or more. The chain is built from TRBV7-9 and TRBJ1-4; tentatively, D is TRBD1 (6 bases). The CDR3 totals 15 residues. V lost 5 bases and J lost 2, with 12 bases in between. From germline, CDR1 is SEHNR and CDR2 FQNEAQ (reference sequence). The CDR3 DNA reads as TGTGCCAGCAGCCCTACAGGGCTGACTAATGAAAAACTGTTTTTT. Its translation: CASSPTGLTNEKLFF.

There are a few counts of this clone. The chain combines TRBV5-4 with TRBJ1-4; the D gene is possibly TRBD1 (6 bases). V was cut by 0 bases and J by 5 bases, with 11 bases left in between. Per the germline V gene, CDR1 is SGHNT and CDR2 is YYREEE (reference sequence). There are 15 residues in the CDR3. The chain's CDR3 is CASSLGGGFNEKLFF. The DNA for the CDR3 is TGTGCCAGCAGCTTGGGGGGGGGCTTCAATGAAAAACTGTTTTTT.

Remarks on this clone: A far bigger clonotype differs at one base, so this is likely a read error. J is TRBJ2-5 and V is TRBV29-1; D could derive from TRBD1 or TRBD2 (5 bases each). Germline V gives CDR1 SQVTM, CDR2 ANQGSEA. The germline V and J ends were trimmed by 4 bases and 1 base, with 16 bases remaining between them. The CDR3 runs to 15 residues. The CDR3, as DNA: TGCAGCGTTGGAGGGCTGACAGAGGCCCAAGAGACCCAGTACTTC. Its protein product is CSVGGLTEAQETQYF.

This chain links TRBV11-3 with TRBJ2-2, with a weak D call TRBD1 (6 bases). The germline gives CDR1 SGHNT, CDR2 YENEEA. The CDR3 is 14 residues long. Trimming removed 4 bases at V and 6 bases at J, with 12 bases between. This CDR3 reads CASSSARGSGELFF. CDR3 nucleotide sequence: TGTGCCAGCAGCTCCGCCAGGGGTTCCGGGGAGCTGTTTTTT.

This chain connects TRBV12-5 to TRBJ2-5; tentatively, D is TRBD2 (5 bases). Trimming left V 5 bases short and J 4 bases short, with 23 bases between. In germline, CDR1 is LGHNT, CDR2 FRNRAP. CDR3 length: 17 amino acids. CDR3 nucleotide sequence: TGTGCTAGTGGTCACCGGATGGGCCCCCATCGGGGAGAGACCCAGTACTTC. It is translated as CASGHRMGPHRGETQYF.

The V gene is TRBV2, the J gene TRBJ1-2; TRBD1 agrees at 8 bases. This CDR3 contains 14 residues. CDR1 and CDR2 (germline): SNHLY, FYNNEI. V lost 7 bases and J lost 2; bases outside the gene matches: 6. The CDR3, as DNA: TGTGCCAGCAAGCGGACAGGGACGAACTATGGCTACACCTTC. Translating gives CASKRTGTNYGYTF.

CDR3 sequence reads: CAWSVRLGGLNYGYTF. CDR3 in DNA: TGTGCCTGGAGTGTACGTTTAGGGGGGCTCAACTATGGCTACACCTTC. The gene calls are TRBV30 and TRBJ1-2; D possibly corresponds to TRBD1 (6 bases). With 0 bases removed from V and 2 bases from J, the gap between germline ends came to 16 bases. There are 16 residues in the CDR3. Per the germline V gene, CDR1 is GTSNPN and CDR2 is SVGIG (reference sequence).

In DNA form, the CDR3 reads TGTGCCAGCACCCGGACAGGGGACACTGAAGCTTTCTTT. Translated, it gives CASTRTGDTEAFF. J is TRBJ1-1 and V is TRBV7-9; 9 nucleotides align to TRBD1. The V segment lost 7 bases and the J segment 3 bases; nucleotides outside the gene matches: 3. The CDR3 has 13 amino acids. Germline CDR1 reads SEHNR; CDR2 reads FQNEAQ (reference sequence).

This chain connects TRBV2 to TRBJ1-2; D ambiguous. V lost 6 bases and J 4 bases, leaving 15 bases between the germline ends. The CDR3 contains 14 residues. Germline CDR1 and CDR2: SNHLY and FYNNEI. This CDR3 reads CASRVDGEPYGYTF. Here the CDR3 DNA reads TGTGCCAGCAGGGTGGACGGGGAACCCTATGGCTACACCTTC. Combining the CDR3 with reference TRBV2 and TRBJ1-2 gives the whole variable domain EPEVTQTPSHQVTQMGQEVILRCVPISNHLYFYWYRQILGQKVEFLVSFYNNEISEKSEIFDDQFSVERPDGSNFTLKIRSTKLEDSAMYFCASRVDGEPYGYTFGSGTRLTVV.

About this clone: A clone one base away is much larger, so this may be a read error. The CDR3 coding sequence is TGTGCCAACAGCTTGGCTGGACAGGGTTTTGGATACGAGCAGTACTTC. Translation gives CANSLAGQGFGYEQYF. J is TRBJ2-7 and V is TRBV5-6; TRBD1 aligns across 8 bases. CDR1 and CDR2 (germline): SGHDT, YYEEEE. The CDR3 has 16 amino acids.

In its sample, this clone was seen a few times. V and J are TRBV29-1 and TRBJ2-5; 8 bases are a match to TRBD2. The CDR3 is 13 amino acids. The V gene end was trimmed by 6 bases and the J gene end by 4 bases; junction bases not matched to a gene: 7. The V gene's germline CDR1 is SQVTM and CDR2 ANQGSEA. CDR3 protein: CSVLTSERETQYF. CDR3 sequence (DNA): TGCAGCGTGTTGACTAGCGAACGAGAGACCCAGTACTTC.

The chain has TRBV5-1 and TRBJ1-1; 9 positions agree with TRBD1. The CDR3 covers 14 residues. The germline gives CDR1 SGHRS, CDR2 YFSETQ. The J segment lost 4 bases and the V segment lost 7 bases, leaving 8 bases of the junction unmatched. The DNA of the CDR3 is TGCGCCAGCGGTTTGGGACAGGGCGGCACTGAAGCTTTCTTT. The encoded protein is CASGLGQGGTEAFF.

V is TRBV7-2 and J is TRBJ2-5, with TRBD2 matching 10 bases. The CDR3 runs to 17 residues. Germline CDR1 is SGHTA and CDR2 is FQGNSA. Trimming cost V 5 bases and J 1 base; bases outside gene matches: 10. CDR3 region: CASSLPFSGRSQETQYF. The CDR3 DNA follows: TGTGCCAGCAGCCTCCCCTTTAGCGGGAGGTCCCAAGAGACCCAGTACTTC. Based on the CDR3 plus reference TRBV7-2 and TRBJ2-5, the full variable domain is GAGVSQSPSNKVTEKGKDVELRCDPISGHTALYWYRQSLGQGLEFLIYFQGNSAPDKSGLPSDRFSAERTGGSVSTLTIQRTQQEDSAVYLCASSLPFSGRSQETQYFGPGTRLLVL.

V is TRBV7-8 and J is TRBJ2-3, with 7 bases identical to TRBD2. The trim removed 2 bases at V and 0 bases at J, leaving 11 bases unmatched. The CDR3 is 18 amino acids. CDR1 and CDR2 from the germline V gene are SGHVS and FQNEAQ. The CDR3 DNA is TGTGCCAGCAGCTTACCGGAACTAGCGCTAACTAGCACAGATACGCAGTATTTT. It is translated as CASSLPELALTSTDTQYF.

The CDR3 DNA reads TGTGCCAGCAGCTTAGACCCAAGTACCGGGGAGCTGTTTTTT. This gives the protein CASSLDPSTGELFF. The rearrangement links TRBV7-2 to TRBJ2-2; D remains ambiguous. Deletions cut 1 base from V and 5 bases from J, with 8 bases between. The CDR3 length is 14 residues. Germline CDR1 SGHTA, CDR2 FQGNSA.

The chain carries TRBV7-3 and TRBJ2-7, with D unclear. V was clipped by 1 base and J by 6 bases, with 19 bases between them. This CDR3 is 16 amino acids long. The germline CDR1 and CDR2 sequences are SGHTA and FQGTGA. CDR3 region: CASSLNDVVSSGEQYF. Written as DNA, the CDR3 is TGTGCCAGCAGCTTAAATGATGTGGTGTCCTCGGGCGAGCAGTACTTC.

The V gene is TRBV6-6, the J gene TRBJ2-1; no reliable D call. Trimming took 10 bases from V and 2 from J, leaving 12 bases between them. The CDR3 extends over 13 amino acids. Looked up from germline, CDR1 is MNHNY and CDR2 is SVGAGI (reference sequence). Here the CDR3 DNA reads TGTGCCACCCACGGCCCCCCCTACAATGAGCAGTTCTTC. Encoded protein: CATHGPPYNEQFF.

Details on this clone: The conserved final phenylalanine or tryptophan is absent from the CDR3, which likely points to a read error. The gene calls are TRBV9 and TRBJ2-3; 11 bases are a match to TRBD2. The CDR3 is 20 residues long. Germline V CDR1 and CDR2: SGDLS, YYNGEE. V dropped 0 bases and J dropped 7; count of bases not matched to a gene: 19. CDR3 nucleotides: TGTGCCAGCAGCGTAGGGTTAGCGGGAGGGCCTGGTCCCACGGATTATACGCAGTATCTT. This translates into CASSVGLAGGPGPTDYTQYL.

The rearrangement uses TRBV25-1 and TRBJ2-3; D assignment may be TRBD1 or TRBD2 (5 bases each). This CDR3 is 15 amino acids long. CDR1 MGHDK and CDR2 SYGVNS come from the germline V gene. Trimming removed 6 bases at V and 2 bases at J, with 15 bases between. DNA of the CDR3: TGTGCCAGCAGCGAGAGGGGTGCCGACACAGATACGCAGTATTTT. As protein: CASSERGADTDTQYF.